The 24 T cell receptor beta chains below were found in one sample sequenced in a study of response to subunit inactivated influenza vaccine. Each CDR3 protein is one row after TCRdb ran MiXCR on the RT-PCR reads. In the table there are some 640,000 distinct CDR3 sequences, around 13% of which are singletons. The starting material was PBMCs from blood, obtained less than 15 days before vaccination. The receptor source for this set is a man aged 45-65 years who received an inactivated influenza vaccine.

This clonotype was seen a few times. The chain is built from TRBV29-1 and TRBJ2-7; 10 nucleotides agree with TRBD2. Germline V lookup: CDR1 SQVTM, CDR2 ANQGSEA. V was pared by 1 base and J by 6 bases, with 6 bases of the junction left unmatched. CDR3 size: 14 residues. CDR3 sequence: CSVEGRSGGGEQYF. CDR3 coding DNA: TGCAGCGTTGAAGGAAGAAGCGGGGGGGGCGAGCAGTACTTC.

This clonotype was seen a few times. The chain employs TRBV29-1 and TRBJ2-7, with D perhaps matching TRBD1 or TRBD2 (5 bases each). CDR1 is SQVTM, CDR2 ANQGSEA, per germline. V lost 3 bases and J 7 bases, leaving 13 bases between the germline ends. The length of the CDR3 is 12 residues. The CDR3 loop reads CSVEQTWGEQYF. Here the CDR3 DNA reads TGCAGCGTTGAGCAAACTTGGGGGGAGCAGTACTTC.

This clonotype was observed many times. V is TRBV12-3 or TRBV12-4 and J is TRBJ1-2; D unclear. This CDR3 has 12 amino acids. V lost 4 bases to trimming and J lost 4 bases, with 7 bases between them. DNA for the CDR3: TGTGCCAGCAGTTCCCGACCCTATGGCTACACCTTC. It encodes CASSSRPYGYTF.

The CDR3 nucleotides are TGTGCCAGCAGCGTAGGCAGTTTCGGCGGGGATGGCTACACCTTC. It yields the protein CASSVGSFGGDGYTF. V and J are TRBV9 and TRBJ1-2, with no clear D. The CDR3 extends over 15 amino acids. Trimming took off 0 bases at V and 6 bases at J, with 15 bases between the two ends. CDR1 is SGDLS, CDR2 YYNGEE, per germline.

The table lists this clonotype with a few counts. This chain links TRBV29-1 with TRBJ2-3; D not resolved. Per germline, CDR1 SQVTM and CDR2 ANQGSEA. This CDR3 spans 13 amino acids. Trimming removed 6 bases from V and 2 bases from J, with 12 bases in between. The CDR3 here is CSVWEQNTDTQYF. CDR3 coding DNA: TGCAGCGTCTGGGAACAGAACACAGATACGCAGTATTTT.

CDR3 sequence: CASSYGGGNTIYF. The CDR3 region has the DNA TGCGCCAGCAGCTATGGTGGGGGAAACACCATATATTTT. The chain uses TRBV5-1 and TRBJ1-3; D is uncertain. The V end was cut by 3 bases, the J end by 4 bases, with 8 bases between. This CDR3 region has 13 residues. The germline V gene has CDR1 SGHRS and CDR2 YFSETQ.

V gene TRBV20-1 combines with J gene TRBJ2-1, with 10 bases matching TRBD1. The CDR3 runs 14 residues. J was trimmed by 7 bases and V by 6 bases; bases with no gene match: 9. CDR1 and CDR2 (germline): DFQATT, SNEGSKA (reference sequence). The CDR3 DNA sequence: TGCAGTGCCCATCAGGGACAGGGGAGAAATGAGCAGTTCTTC. It encodes CSAHQGQGRNEQFF.

This clonotype was counted ten times or more. The genes are TRBV18 and TRBJ2-1, with no clear D. CDR1 and CDR2 from the germline V gene are KGHSH and LQKENI. V shed 5 bases and J shed 5 bases, with 10 bases lying between them. This CDR3 contains 13 residues. DNA of the CDR3: TGTGCCAGCTCAGGGCGTTGGGACAATGAGCAGTTCTTC. Its protein is CASSGRWDNEQFF.

The table lists this clonotype with many counts. The chain joins TRBV12-3 or TRBV12-4 to TRBJ2-3; D not resolved. The CDR3 has 12 residues. The V gene lost 2 bases and the J gene lost 5 bases, with 5 bases spanning the gap. The CDR3 DNA reads TGTGCCAGCAGTTTACGAGGAGATACGCAGTATTTT. Protein: CASSLRGDTQYF.

The chain is built from TRBV6-1 and TRBJ2-1; maybe TRBD1 (6 bases). Germline loops: CDR1 MNHNS, CDR2 SASEGT. V lost 3 bases, J lost 10 bases, and 10 bases lay in between. CDR3 length: 12 residues. CDR3 sequence (DNA): TGTGCCAGCAGTGAGGGGGCAAGGGAGCAGTTCTTC. It specifies CASSEGAREQFF.

This clonotype was counted a few times. The V call is TRBV7-9, the J call TRBJ1-3; the D is unclear. Per germline, CDR1 SEHNR and CDR2 FQNEAQ (reference sequence). This CDR3 is built from 14 residues. V was cut by 6 bases and J by 3 bases, with 12 bases left in between. DNA for the CDR3: TGTGCCAGCAGACCCATGGCAGTTGGAAACACCATATATTTT. Amino acid sequence: CASRPMAVGNTIYF. The full variable domain, in which reference TRBV7-9 and TRBJ1-3 provide the parts outside the CDR3, is DTGVSQNPRHKITKRGQNVTFRCDPISEHNRLYWYRQTLGQGPEFLTYFQNEAQLEKSRLLSDRFSAERPKGSFSTLEIQRTEQGDSAMYLCASRPMAVGNTIYFGEGSWLTVV.

The chain joins TRBV10-3 to TRBJ2-1, with TRBD1 identical over 7 bases. Trimming took 6 bases from V and 8 from J; bases not matched to a gene: 10. Germline V gene data show CDR1 as ENHRY and CDR2 as SYGVKD. The CDR3 consists of 14 residues. CDR3 region: CAISPILGGHEQFF. As DNA, the CDR3 is TGTGCCATCAGCCCCATACTAGGGGGCCATGAGCAGTTCTTC.

As to this clonotype: Being one base from a much bigger clone, this may be a read error. V is TRBV5-1 and J is TRBJ2-2, with a tentative D call TRBD1 (5 bases). CDR1 and CDR2 (germline): SGHRS, YFSETQ. This CDR3 spans 16 amino acids. The CDR3 DNA sequence: TGCGCCAGCCGCTTGGTAGGGGCGACGAACACCGGGGAGCTGTTTTTT. It translates to CASRLVGATNTGELFF.

This clonotype was seen a handful of times. This chain links TRBV15 with TRBJ2-7, with a possible D match to TRBD1 (6 bases). V was trimmed by 0 bases and J by 4 bases, leaving 13 bases between them. The CDR3 contains 15 residues. CDR1 and CDR2 from the germline V gene are LNHNV and YYDKDF (reference sequence). The CDR3 nucleotides are TGTGCCACCAGCAGAGATCATCAGGGGTCTTACGAGCAGTACTTC. Amino acid sequence: CATSRDHQGSYEQYF.

This clonotype was found a few times. This rearrangement joins TRBV5-5 to TRBJ1-1; D might be TRBD1 (6 bases). Between the trimmed V and J ends, which lost 0 bases and 10 bases, there was a span of 10 bases. The CDR3 has 12 residues. The germline V gene has CDR1 SGHKS and CDR2 YYEKEE (reference sequence). CDR3 sequence (DNA): TGTGCCAGCAGCTTGGATACAGGGAGAGCTTTCTTT. Protein product: CASSLDTGRAFF.

The chain is built from TRBV2 and TRBJ2-7, with TRBD1 as a possible D gene (6 bases). Germline CDR1 reads SNHLY; CDR2 reads FYNNEI. V was trimmed by 7 bases and J by 3 bases, leaving 16 bases between them. The CDR3 loop spans 14 amino acids. For the CDR3, the DNA is TGTGCCAGCAAAATACAGGGAGCGTACTACGAGCAGTACTTC. Residues: CASKIQGAYYEQYF.

This clonotype was seen more than once but under ten times. V gene TRBV25-1 combines with J gene TRBJ2-2; D gene ambiguous. This CDR3 has 14 residues. The V and J ends lost 4 bases and 7 bases respectively, with 13 bases between them. Germline V gene data show CDR1 as MGHDK and CDR2 as SYGVNS. The CDR3 region has the DNA TGTGCCAGCAGTGTTAGGCAGGAAAACGGGGAGCTGTTTTTT. It encodes CASSVRQENGELFF.

This clonotype was observed a few times. The chain joins TRBV5-6 to TRBJ2-1; 8 bases are a match to TRBD2. Germline values: CDR1 SGHDT, CDR2 YYEEEE. The CDR3 sequence is 15 residues long. After removal of 3 bases from V and 6 bases from J, the junction contained 8 bases not matched to a gene. CDR3 sequence (DNA): TGTGCCAGCAGCTCTCCGGGACTAGAAGGCAATGAGCAGTTCTTC. Protein sequence: CASSSPGLEGNEQFF.

This clonotype came up many times. The chain is built from TRBV10-1 and TRBJ2-2; 9 bases align to TRBD1. CDR1 and CDR2 from the germline V gene are WNHNN and SYGVQD (reference sequence). The CDR3 sequence is 16 residues long. Losses at the gene ends were 5 bases for V and 6 bases for J; bases not matched to a gene: 10. In nucleotides, the CDR3 is TGCGCCAGCAGTCCGGGACAGGGATACTTAGCCGGGGAGCTGTTTTTT. Protein: CASSPGQGYLAGELFF.

The chain is built from TRBV4-3 and TRBJ2-2; weak D call: TRBD2 (6 bases). The CDR3 covers 16 residues. Trimming shortened V by 4 bases and J by 4 bases, and 16 bases separated the two germline ends. Germline-derived CDR1 and CDR2 are LGHNA and YSLEER. The CDR3 nucleotides read TGCGCCAGCAGCCCTAATCCGACTAGTGCCACCGGGGAGCTGTTTTTT. As protein: CASSPNPTSATGELFF.

CDR3 sequence: CATGTGVGYTF. The CDR3 coding sequence is TGTGCCACCGGGACAGGGGTCGGCTACACCTTC. This rearrangement joins TRBV10-3 to TRBJ1-2; 10 nucleotides match TRBD1. This CDR3 is built from 11 residues. J was trimmed by 8 bases and V by 10 bases; bases with no gene match: 4. The germline V gene encodes CDR1 ENHRY and CDR2 SYGVKD.

This clonotype has only a few counts. The chain carries TRBV4-3 and TRBJ2-7, with D perhaps matching TRBD1 (5 bases). Trimming cost V 2 bases and J 2 bases, with 13 bases left between them. Germline assignment: CDR1 LGHNA and CDR2 YSLEER. The CDR3 length is 15 residues. The CDR3 nucleotides are TGCGCCAGCAGCCAAATTTCGGACACAGCCTACGAGCAGTACTTC. As protein: CASSQISDTAYEQYF.

This clonotype was counted between two and nine times. The chain recombines TRBV7-9 with TRBJ2-7; no firm D call. Trimming pared 5 bases from V and 4 bases from J, leaving 18 bases between. Germline assignment: CDR1 SEHNR and CDR2 FQNEAQ (reference sequence). The CDR3 has 15 amino acids. Here the CDR3 reads CASSRQTRLSYEQYF. In nucleotides, the CDR3 is TGTGCCAGCAGCCGCCAGACGCGATTATCATACGAGCAGTACTTC.

This clonotype was recorded many times. The chain joins TRBV2 to TRBJ1-1, with a possible D match to TRBD1 (5 bases). The CDR3 spans 14 residues. Germline V gene lookup returns CDR1 SNHLY and CDR2 FYNNEI. V was cut by 7 bases and J by 3 bases, with 15 bases left in between. The CDR3: CASTEGVGYTEAFF. The CDR3 region has the DNA TGTGCCAGCACCGAAGGGGTGGGGTACACTGAAGCTTTCTTT.